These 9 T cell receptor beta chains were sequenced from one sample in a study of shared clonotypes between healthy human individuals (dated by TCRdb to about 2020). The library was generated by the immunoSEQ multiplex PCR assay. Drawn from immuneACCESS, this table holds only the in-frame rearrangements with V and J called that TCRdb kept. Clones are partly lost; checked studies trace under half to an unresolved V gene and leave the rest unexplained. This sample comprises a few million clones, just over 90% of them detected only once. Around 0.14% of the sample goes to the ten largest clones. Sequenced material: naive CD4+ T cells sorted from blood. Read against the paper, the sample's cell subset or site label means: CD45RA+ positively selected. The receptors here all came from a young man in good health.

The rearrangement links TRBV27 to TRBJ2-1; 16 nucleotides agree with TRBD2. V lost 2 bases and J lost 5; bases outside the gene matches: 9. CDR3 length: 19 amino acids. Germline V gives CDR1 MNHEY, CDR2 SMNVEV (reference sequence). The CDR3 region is CASSLRGTSGGAGHNEQFF. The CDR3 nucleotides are TGTGCCAGCAGTTTACGAGGGACTAGCGGGGGGGCTGGCCACAATGAGCAGTTCTTC.

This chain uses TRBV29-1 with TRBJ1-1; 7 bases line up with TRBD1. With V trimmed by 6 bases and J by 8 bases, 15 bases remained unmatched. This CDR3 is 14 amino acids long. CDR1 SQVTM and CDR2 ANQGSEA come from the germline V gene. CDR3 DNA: TGCAGCGTACAAGCCGGGACAGCCTATAGGGAAGCTTTCTTT. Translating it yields CSVQAGTAYREAFF.

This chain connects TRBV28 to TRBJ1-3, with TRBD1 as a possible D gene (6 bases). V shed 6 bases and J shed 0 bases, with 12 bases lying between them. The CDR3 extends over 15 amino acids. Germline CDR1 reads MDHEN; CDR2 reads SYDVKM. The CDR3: CASSLTGISGNTIYF. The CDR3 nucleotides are TGTGCCAGCAGCTTGACAGGAATCTCTGGAAACACCATATATTTT.

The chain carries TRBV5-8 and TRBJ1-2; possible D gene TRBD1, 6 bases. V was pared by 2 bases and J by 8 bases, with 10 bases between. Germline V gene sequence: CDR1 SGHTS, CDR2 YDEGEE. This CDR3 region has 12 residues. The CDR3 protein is CASSFGQRGYTF. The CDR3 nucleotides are TGTGCCAGCAGCTTCGGACAGCGAGGCTACACCTTC.

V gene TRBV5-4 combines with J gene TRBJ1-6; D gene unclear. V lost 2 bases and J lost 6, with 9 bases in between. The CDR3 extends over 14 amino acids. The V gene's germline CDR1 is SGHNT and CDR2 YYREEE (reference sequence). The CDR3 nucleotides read TGTGCCAGCAGCTTAGCCAGTATTAATTCACCCCTCCACTTT. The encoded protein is CASSLASINSPLHF.

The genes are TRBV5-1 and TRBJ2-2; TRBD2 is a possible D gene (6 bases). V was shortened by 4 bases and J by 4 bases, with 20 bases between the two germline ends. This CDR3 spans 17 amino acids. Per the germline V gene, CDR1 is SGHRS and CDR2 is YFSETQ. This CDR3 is CASSPYAGSSGTGELFF. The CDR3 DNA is TGCGCCAGCAGCCCGTACGCGGGGTCTTCGGGCACCGGGGAGCTGTTTTTT.

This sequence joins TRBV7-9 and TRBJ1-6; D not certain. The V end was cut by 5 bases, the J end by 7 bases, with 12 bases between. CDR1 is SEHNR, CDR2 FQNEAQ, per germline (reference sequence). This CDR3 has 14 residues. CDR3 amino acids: CASSPNGQNSPLHF. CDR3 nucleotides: TGTGCCAGCAGCCCCAACGGGCAGAATTCACCCCTCCACTTT.

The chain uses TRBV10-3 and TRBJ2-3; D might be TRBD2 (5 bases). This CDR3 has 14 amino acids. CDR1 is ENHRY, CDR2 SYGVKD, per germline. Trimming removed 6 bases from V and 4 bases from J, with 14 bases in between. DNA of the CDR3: TGTGCCATCAGAAGCGGACCTCTCCCAGATACGCAGTATTTT. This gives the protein CAIRSGPLPDTQYF.

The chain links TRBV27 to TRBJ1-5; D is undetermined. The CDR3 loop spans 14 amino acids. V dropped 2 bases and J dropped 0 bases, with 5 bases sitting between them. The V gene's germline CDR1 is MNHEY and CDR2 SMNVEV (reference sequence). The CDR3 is CASSLVTSNQPQHF. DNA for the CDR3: TGTGCCAGCAGTTTAGTCACTAGCAATCAGCCCCAGCATTTT.